This T cell receptor beta chain came from a study of T-cell reconstitution after alpha-beta-depleted transplantation in children. CDR1 MNHEY and CDR2 SVGAGI come from the germline V gene. Trimming left V 0 bases short and J 2 bases short, with 16 bases between. The CDR3 contains 18 residues. Preparing the TCRbeta library involved the use of unique molecular identifiers. TCRdb analysed the PCR reads with MiXCR anew, one entry per CDR3 protein. The sample comprises almost 500,000 distinct CDR3 sequences, about 11% of which are singletons, and around 2% rests with the top ten. As for this clonotype: The antigen remains undetermined.

Study results and caveats: Hyperexpanded clones declined; after one year, newly produced T cells mostly supplied diversity.

The specimen comprised PBMCs, sampled before TCRalphabeta/CD19-depleted stem cell transplant. The rearrangement uses TRBV6-5 and TRBJ2-2; possibly TRBD1 for D (6 bases). The sequence was collected from a child aged 2 to 10 with inherited bone marrow failure, due to receive a stem cell transplant. The CDR3 nucleotides are TGTGCCAGCAGTTACTCGATCACCGCAGGGGCCAACACCGGGGAGCTGTTTTTT. It encodes CASSYSITAGANTGELFF.